The T cell receptor (beta chain) described here comes from a study of blood T cells in healthy people across ages. Study-wide results and limits: Older age went with lower TCR beta diversity per million T cells, in a roughly linear way.

In its sample, this clonotype was seen a few times. The antigen is undetermined. Primers used in a second PCR of about 7 to 12 cycles were a sample-barcoded 5' primer and a J-beta primer mix. TCRdb processed the 5' RACE reads anew with MiXCR; each CDR3 protein has one entry. In the table there are more than 1,400,000 distinct CDR3 sequences, roughly 40% of which are singletons. Per-sample yields of isolated PBMCs were at least 6 million. Trimming took 5 bases from V and 0 from J, leaving 11 bases between them. The CDR3 extends over 14 amino acids. Germline CDR1 reads SGHTA; CDR2 reads FQGNSA. J is TRBJ2-7 and V is TRBV7-2; possible D gene TRBD2, 5 bases. The clonotype comes from a woman under 30 in good health. The sample comprised blood. The CDR3 region is CASSARLPSYEQYF. The DNA of the CDR3 is TGTGCCAGCAGCGCGAGACTACCCTCCTACGAGCAGTACTTC.